This T cell receptor (beta chain) was recovered during a study of blood T cell repertoires in COVID-19. The wider study: Recovery among Cohort 3 donors was established by two negative PCRs, clearance, or symptom resolution.

Adults between roughly 18 and 95 years of age took part from fewer than 30 US areas. Cohorts were based on clinical histories the participants reported. The table came from immunoSEQ multiplex PCR; TCRdb's copy has only in-frame clones and leaves some out. The table records 150,000 to 200,000 clones, about 80% of them present only once. This clone turned up a few times. This clonotype originated in a woman aged 70-85 years in a cohort exposed to, infected with or recovered from COVID-19 (not recorded which). The sample consisted of PBMCs or T cells enriched from blood (not recorded which).

CDR3: CASSDAGAYGYTF. The DNA of the CDR3 is TGTGCCAGCAGTGACGCGGGTGCCTATGGCTACACCTTC. V gene TRBV25-1 combines with J gene TRBJ1-2; D unresolved. V lost 3 bases, J lost 4 bases, and 9 bases lay in between. Germline V gene lookup returns CDR1 MGHDK and CDR2 SYGVNS. The CDR3 loop spans 13 amino acids.